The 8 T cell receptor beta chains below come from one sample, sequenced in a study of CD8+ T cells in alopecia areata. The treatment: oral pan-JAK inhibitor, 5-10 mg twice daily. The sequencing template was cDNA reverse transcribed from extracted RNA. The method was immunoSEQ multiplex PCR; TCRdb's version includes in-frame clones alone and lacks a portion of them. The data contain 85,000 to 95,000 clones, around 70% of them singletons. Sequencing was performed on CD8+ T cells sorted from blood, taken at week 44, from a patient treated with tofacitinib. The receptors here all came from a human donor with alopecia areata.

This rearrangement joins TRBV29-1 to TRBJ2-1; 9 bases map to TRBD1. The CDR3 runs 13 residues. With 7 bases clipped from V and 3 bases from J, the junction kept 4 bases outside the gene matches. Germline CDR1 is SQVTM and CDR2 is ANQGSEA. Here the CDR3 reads CSGTGGIYNEQFF. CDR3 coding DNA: TGCAGCGGTACAGGGGGCATCTACAATGAGCAGTTCTTC.

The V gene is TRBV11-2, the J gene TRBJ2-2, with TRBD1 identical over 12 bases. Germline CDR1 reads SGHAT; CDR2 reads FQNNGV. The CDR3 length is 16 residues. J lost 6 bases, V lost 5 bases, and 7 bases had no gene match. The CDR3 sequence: CASSVLGTGGPGELFF. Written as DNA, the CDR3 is TGTGCCAGCAGCGTACTCGGGACAGGGGGCCCCGGGGAGCTGTTTTTT. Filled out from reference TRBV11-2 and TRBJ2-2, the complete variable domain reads EAGVAQSPRYKIIEKRQSVAFWCNPISGHATLYWYQQILGQGPKLLIQFQNNGVVDDSQLPKDRFSAERLKGVDSTLKIQPAKLEDSAVYLCASSVLGTGGPGELFFGEGSRLTVL.

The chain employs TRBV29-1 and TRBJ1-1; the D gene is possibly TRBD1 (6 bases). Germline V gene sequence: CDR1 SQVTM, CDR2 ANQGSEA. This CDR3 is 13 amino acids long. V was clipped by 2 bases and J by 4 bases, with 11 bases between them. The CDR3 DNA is TGCAGCGTTGAAAAGGACAGTGGCACTGAAGCTTTCTTT. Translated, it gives CSVEKDSGTEAFF.

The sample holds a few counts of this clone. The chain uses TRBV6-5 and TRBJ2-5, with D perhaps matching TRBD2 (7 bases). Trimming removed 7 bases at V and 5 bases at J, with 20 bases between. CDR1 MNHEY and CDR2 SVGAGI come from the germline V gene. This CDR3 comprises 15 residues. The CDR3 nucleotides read TGTGCCAGCACCCCTGGGGGGGCGGTCGGGGAGACCCAGTACTTC. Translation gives CASTPGGAVGETQYF.

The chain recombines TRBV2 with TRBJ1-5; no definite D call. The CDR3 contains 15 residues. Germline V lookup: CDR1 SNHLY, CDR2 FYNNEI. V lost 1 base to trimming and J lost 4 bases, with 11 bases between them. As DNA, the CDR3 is TGTGCCAGCAGTGAAGATGGTGGCAGAAATCAGCCCCAGCATTTT. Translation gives CASSEDGGRNQPQHF.

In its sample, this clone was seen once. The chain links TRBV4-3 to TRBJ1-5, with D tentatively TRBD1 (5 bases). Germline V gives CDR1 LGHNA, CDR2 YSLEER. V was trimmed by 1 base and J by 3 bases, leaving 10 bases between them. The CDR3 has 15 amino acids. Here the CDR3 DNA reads TGCGCCAGCAGCCAAGTCGTAGGGGTCAATCAGCCCCAGCATTTT. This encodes CASSQVVGVNQPQHF.

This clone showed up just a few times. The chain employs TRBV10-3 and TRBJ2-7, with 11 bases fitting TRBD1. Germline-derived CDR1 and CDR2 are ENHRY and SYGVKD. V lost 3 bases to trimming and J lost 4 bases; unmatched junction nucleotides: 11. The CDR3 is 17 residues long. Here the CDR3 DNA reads TGTGCCATCAGTGACCGGGACAGGGGGTCCCCGACTTACGAGCAGTACTTC. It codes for CAISDRDRGSPTYEQYF.

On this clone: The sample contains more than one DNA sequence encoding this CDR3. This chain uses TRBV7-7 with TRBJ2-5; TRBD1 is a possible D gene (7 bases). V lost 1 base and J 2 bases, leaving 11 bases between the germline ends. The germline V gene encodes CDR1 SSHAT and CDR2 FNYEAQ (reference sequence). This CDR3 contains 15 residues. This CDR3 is CASSLGQGGQETQYF. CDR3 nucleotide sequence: TGTGCCAGCAGCTTAGGACAGGGAGGTCAAGAGACCCAGTACTTC.